This note documents a single TCR beta chain sequence. The data stem from a study of blood T cell repertoires in COVID-19. Repertoires were generated with immunoSEQ multiplex PCR, while TCRdb's copy carries only in-frame clones and drops some. Seen here are tens of thousands of clones, roughly 90% observed once, and the top ten hold roughly 1.2%. From germline, CDR1 is SGHRS and CDR2 YFSETQ. CDR3 length: 16 amino acids. The trim removed 0 bases at V and 5 bases at J, leaving 9 bases unmatched. The source of this sequence is a woman aged 55 to 70 with acute or convalescent COVID-19. Specimen: peripheral blood. The rearrangement links TRBV5-1 to TRBJ1-1; 8 bases fit TRBD1. CDR3 nucleotides: TGCGCCAGCAGCTTGGGCCAGGGGGCGAGGGTTACTGAAGCTTTCTTT. Translated: CASSLGQGARVTEAFF.